The next 29 T cell receptor beta chains were all read from a single sample in a study of technical replicates of blood from a handful of donors. Sequencing was performed with immunoSEQ multiplex PCR; in TCRdb, only in-frame clones are kept and a portion is missing. The repertoire has about 82,000 clones, around 94% of them found once; the top ten carry 0.3% to 0.45%. Sequenced sample: T cells isolated from PBMCs. These receptors were collected from a human donor in good health.

The V and J genes are TRBV5-1 and TRBJ2-2; TRBD1 aligns across 7 bases. The CDR3 is 15 amino acids. V shed 0 bases and J 4 bases; nucleotides not matched to a gene: 3. Germline V gives CDR1 SGHRS, CDR2 YFSETQ. The CDR3 is CASSLVAGGTGELFF. The DNA for the CDR3 is TGCGCCAGCAGCTTGGTGGCAGGGGGCACCGGGGAGCTGTTTTTT.

The chain couples TRBV19 to TRBJ1-2; 9 bases are shared with TRBD1. Trimming cost V 5 bases and J 3 bases; bases outside gene matches: 13. The length of the CDR3 is 17 residues. CDR1 is LNHDA, CDR2 SQIVND, per germline (reference sequence). CDR3 DNA sequence: TGTGCCAGTAGTGACCCTCAACAGGGGGCCTATCACTATGGCTACACCTTC. Translated, it gives CASSDPQQGAYHYGYTF.

This rearrangement joins TRBV19 to TRBJ2-5; possible D gene TRBD2, 5 bases. This CDR3 is 12 amino acids long. Per the germline V gene, CDR1 is LNHDA and CDR2 is SQIVND (reference sequence). The V and J ends lost 8 bases and 7 bases respectively, with 14 bases between them. CDR3 bases: TGTGCCAGTTCCCCTTCGGGGAGGACCCAGTACTTC. This encodes CASSPSGRTQYF. The full variable domain, rest sourced from reference TRBV19 and TRBJ2-5, is DGGITQSPKYLFRKEGQNVTLSCEQNLNHDAMYWYRQDPGQGLRLIYYSQIVNDFQKGDIAEGYSVSREKKESFPLTVTSAQKNPTAFYLCASSPSGRTQYFGPGTRLLVL.

V is TRBV28 and J is TRBJ1-5; TRBD1 is a possible D gene (5 bases). Germline V gene sequence: CDR1 MDHEN, CDR2 SYDVKM. The length of the CDR3 is 16 residues. V was pared by 1 base and J by 0 bases, with 10 bases between. The CDR3 coding sequence is TGTGCCAGCAGTTTATTGGGGCTAAATAGCAATCAGCCCCAGCATTTT. It specifies CASSLLGLNSNQPQHF. The whole variable domain, remainder taken from reference TRBV28 and TRBJ1-5, is DVKVTQSSRYLVKRTGEKVFLECVQDMDHENMFWYRQDPGLGLRLIYFSYDVKMKEKGDIPEGYSVSREKKERFSLILESASTNQTSMYLCASSLLGLNSNQPQHFGDGTRLSIL.

J is TRBJ1-1 and V is TRBV5-1; maybe TRBD1 (6 bases). Trimming took off 1 base at V and 4 bases at J, with 8 bases between the two ends. Germline lookup yields CDR1 SGHRS and CDR2 YFSETQ. This CDR3 region has 13 residues. The CDR3 sequence: CASSLQGFTEAFF. CDR3 bases: TGCGCCAGCAGCTTGCAGGGGTTCACTGAAGCTTTCTTT. Filled out from reference TRBV5-1 and TRBJ1-1, the complete variable domain reads KAGVTQTPRYLIKTRGQQVTLSCSPISGHRSVSWYQQTPGQGLQFLFEYFSETQRNKGNFPGRFSGRQFSNSRSEMNVSTLELGDSALYLCASSLQGFTEAFFGQGTRLTVV.

This clone appeared once. A read error may produce the germline difference seen at one junction end. V is TRBV5-4 and J is TRBJ1-2; tentative D call: TRBD1 (5 bases). The CDR3 contains 13 residues. Germline lookup yields CDR1 SGHNT and CDR2 YYREEE (reference sequence). CDR3 protein: CASRLGGEQGYTF. For the CDR3, the DNA is TGTGCCAGCAGGTTGGGGGGGGAACAAGGCTACACCTTC.

The chain couples TRBV5-6 to TRBJ2-7; D gene ambiguous. Germline CDR1 reads SGHDT; CDR2 reads YYEEEE. The CDR3 is 13 amino acids. Trimming shortened V by 4 bases and J by 3 bases, and 11 bases separated the two germline ends. The CDR3 reads CASSRVLGYEQYF. DNA of the CDR3: TGTGCCAGCAGCCGGGTTTTAGGCTACGAGCAGTACTTC.

This chain links TRBV5-4 with TRBJ1-1; no clear D gene. This CDR3 has 14 amino acids. Trimming removed 0 bases from V and 0 bases from J, with 6 bases in between. From germline, CDR1 is SGHNT and CDR2 YYREEE (reference sequence). CDR3 region: CASSLELMNTEAFF. DNA of the CDR3: TGTGCCAGCAGCTTGGAACTGATGAACACTGAAGCTTTCTTT.

The chain combines TRBV6-5 with TRBJ1-1; TRBD1 matches at 9 bases. The germline V gene has CDR1 MNHEY and CDR2 SVGAGI. The V segment lost 6 bases and the J segment 4 bases; nucleotides outside the gene matches: 6. The CDR3 runs to 14 residues. The CDR3 region has the DNA TGTGCCAGCAGGACCGGGACAGGGTTCACTGAAGCTTTCTTT. Protein: CASRTGTGFTEAFF.

The J gene is TRBJ1-1, the V gene TRBV7-6; maybe TRBD1 (5 bases). This CDR3 has 12 residues. The V gene's germline CDR1 is SGHVS and CDR2 FNYEAQ. V dropped 1 base and J dropped 8 bases, with 8 bases sitting between them. The CDR3 spells CASSLDGGEAFF. The CDR3 DNA sequence: TGTGCCAGCAGCTTAGACGGGGGAGAAGCTTTCTTT.

V and J are TRBV4-2 and TRBJ1-2; no reliable D call. Germline assignment: CDR1 LGHNA and CDR2 YNFKEQ. The V end lost 0 bases, the J end lost 8 bases, and 10 bases lay between the germline ends. CDR3 size: 13 residues. CDR3 DNA sequence: TGTGCCAGCAGCCAAGAATGGAGTGAAGGCTACACCTTC. It specifies CASSQEWSEGYTF.

This chain uses TRBV6-5 with TRBJ2-7, with TRBD1 as a possible D gene (5 bases). The CDR3 loop spans 14 amino acids. Germline assignment: CDR1 MNHEY and CDR2 SVGAGI. Between the trimmed V and J ends, which lost 6 bases and 5 bases, there was a span of 17 bases. The chain's CDR3 is CASRGAFNVNEQYF. DNA for the CDR3: TGTGCCAGCAGAGGGGCCTTTAATGTCAACGAGCAGTACTTC.

CDR3 region: CASSAQGHGYTF. DNA for the CDR3: TGTGCCAGCAGCGCCCAGGGGCATGGCTACACCTTC. The gene calls are TRBV9 and TRBJ1-2; tentative D call: TRBD1 (6 bases). This CDR3 is 12 amino acids long. Germline loops: CDR1 SGDLS, CDR2 YYNGEE. V dropped 3 bases and J dropped 6 bases, with 9 bases sitting between them. Complete variable domain (other parts from reference TRBV9 and TRBJ1-2): DSGVTQTPKHLITATGQRVTLRCSPRSGDLSVYWYQQSLDQGLQFLIQYYNGEERAKGNILERFSAQQFPDLHSELNLSSLELGDSALYFCASSAQGHGYTFGSGTRLTVV.

The chain uses TRBV21-1 and TRBJ1-3; the table's TRBD1 call for D was not verified on the DNA. TRBV21-1 is tagged as a pseudogene. This CDR3 is 15 amino acids long. The CDR3 here is CASSKEAGRGNTIYF. The CDR3 DNA is TGTGCCAGCAGCAAAGAGGCAGGCAGGGGAAACACCATATATTTT.

CDR3 sequence: CAISELDTPWINTEAFF. CDR3 coding DNA: TGTGCCATCAGTGAGTTGGACACGCCGTGGATTAACACTGAAGCTTTCTTT. This chain joins TRBV10-3 and TRBJ1-1; a weak D match, TRBD1 (5 bases). This CDR3 is 17 amino acids long. Germline CDR1 is ENHRY and CDR2 is SYGVKD. Trimming cost V 1 base and J 2 bases, with 17 bases left between them.

This chain uses TRBV7-9 with TRBJ1-5, with 7 positions matching TRBD1. Germline V lookup: CDR1 SEHNR, CDR2 FQNEAQ (reference sequence). The CDR3 covers 15 residues. V trimming: 0 bases; J trimming: 4 bases; junction bases outside the gene matches: 3. Here the CDR3 reads CASSLAGTENQPQHF. The CDR3 DNA reads as TGTGCCAGCAGCTTAGCCGGGACAGAAAATCAGCCCCAGCATTTT.

A remark on this clone: Other DNA sequences in this sample translate to the same CDR3. V is TRBV6-1 and J is TRBJ2-7; 7 bases match TRBD2. The ends lost 0 bases at V and 2 bases at J; junction bases unmatched: 1. The V gene's germline CDR1 is MNHNS and CDR2 SASEGT. CDR3 length: 14 residues. The CDR3 coding sequence is TGTGCCAGCAGTGAAGCGGGAGGGCCCTACGAGCAGTACTTC. It yields the protein CASSEAGGPYEQYF.

This clone has only one observation. The chain has TRBV6-1 and TRBJ2-7, with 12 bases fitting TRBD2. V gave up 8 bases and J gave up 5 bases; unmatched junction bases: 10. This CDR3 comprises 15 residues. In germline, CDR1 is MNHNS, CDR2 SASEGT. CDR3 protein: CASLAGGPVVDEQYF. The CDR3 DNA is TGTGCCAGCCTAGCGGGAGGGCCTGTCGTAGACGAGCAGTACTTC.

The chain is built from TRBV11-1 and TRBJ1-1; possible D gene TRBD1, 5 bases. Germline lookup yields CDR1 SGHAT and CDR2 FQDESV (reference sequence). Trimming cost V 1 base and J 2 bases, with 11 bases left between them. The CDR3 extends over 15 amino acids. CDR3 bases: TGTGCCAGCAGCTTAGTTCGGGGGGTCAACACTGAAGCTTTCTTT. It translates to CASSLVRGVNTEAFF.

This clone was observed a few times. This sequence joins TRBV6-6 and TRBJ1-1; D possibly corresponds to TRBD1 (6 bases). CDR1 and CDR2 (germline): MNHNY, SVGAGI (reference sequence). Trimming stripped 7 bases from V and 11 bases from J, with 14 bases between. The CDR3 sequence is 11 residues long. The CDR3 DNA sequence: TGTGCCAGCATAATCCCAGGGGCGGCTTTCTTT. This sequence encodes CASIIPGAAFF.

The chain uses TRBV10-3 and TRBJ2-5; D gene unclear. Per germline, CDR1 ENHRY and CDR2 SYGVKD. The CDR3 consists of 15 residues. V lost 2 bases, J lost 2 bases, and 12 bases lay in between. CDR3 in DNA: TGTGCCATCAGTGAGGTTACAGCAAAACAAGAGACCCAGTACTTC. Translated, it gives CAISEVTAKQETQYF.

This chain connects TRBV7-6 to TRBJ2-1, with D maybe TRBD2 (6 bases). CDR1 and CDR2 (germline): SGHVS, FNYEAQ. This CDR3 comprises 15 residues. V was shortened by 3 bases and J by 3 bases, with 12 bases between the two germline ends. The CDR3 region has the DNA TGTGCCAGCAGCTTTGGGGCCGGGGGCTACAATGAGCAGTTCTTC. Its translation: CASSFGAGGYNEQFF.

The chain is built from TRBV11-2 and TRBJ1-1; D is ambiguous. This CDR3 contains 12 residues. The V end lost 0 bases, the J end lost 7 bases, and 6 bases lay between the germline ends. The germline V gene has CDR1 SGHAT and CDR2 FQNNGV. The CDR3, as DNA: TGTGCCAGCAGCTTAGATCGGGTTGAAGCTTTCTTT. It is translated as CASSLDRVEAFF. The complete variable domain, with remaining parts taken from reference TRBV11-2 and TRBJ1-1, reads EAGVAQSPRYKIIEKRQSVAFWCNPISGHATLYWYQQILGQGPKLLIQFQNNGVVDDSQLPKDRFSAERLKGVDSTLKIQPAKLEDSAVYLCASSLDRVEAFFGQGTRLTVV.

This rearrangement joins TRBV7-9 to TRBJ1-1; D uncertain. Trimming took off 5 bases at V and 1 base at J, with 11 bases between the two ends. Per the germline V gene, CDR1 is SEHNR and CDR2 is FQNEAQ (reference sequence). The CDR3 loop spans 14 amino acids. CDR3 in DNA: TGTGCCAGCAGCCTAAATACTTGGAACACTGAAGCTTTCTTT. It codes for CASSLNTWNTEAFF.

CDR3 loop: CAWSSGAGVTGELFF. The CDR3 DNA sequence: TGTGCCTGGAGTTCCGGGGCGGGAGTGACCGGGGAGCTGTTTTTT. The V and J genes are TRBV30 and TRBJ2-2; 7 bases align to TRBD2. J was trimmed by 5 bases and V by 2 bases; bases with no gene match: 8. Looked up from germline, CDR1 is GTSNPN and CDR2 is SVGIG (reference sequence). CDR3 length equals 15 residues.

V gene TRBV5-8 combines with J gene TRBJ2-7, with 9 bases matching TRBD1. The J segment lost 5 bases and the V segment lost 4 bases, leaving 7 bases of the junction unmatched. The CDR3 totals 14 residues. Germline assignment: CDR1 SGHTS and CDR2 YDEGEE. CDR3 sequence (DNA): TGTGCCAGCAGCCTCGGGACAGGGCGGCACGAGCAGTACTTC. Residues: CASSLGTGRHEQYF.

This chain joins TRBV6-1 and TRBJ2-5; the D is unclear. The CDR3 is 14 residues long. V lost 4 bases, J lost 1 base, and 10 bases lay in between. From germline, CDR1 is MNHNS and CDR2 SASEGT. CDR3 in DNA: TGTGCCAGCAGTGTTAACTATTTCCAAGAGACCCAGTACTTC. Its translation: CASSVNYFQETQYF.

The gene calls are TRBV6-5 and TRBJ1-4; weak D call: TRBD1 (5 bases). Germline loops: CDR1 MNHEY, CDR2 SVGAGI. The ends were cut back, 6 bases at V and 8 bases at J, with 10 bases in the middle. The CDR3 contains 12 residues. CDR3 loop: CASSRVGEKLFF. The CDR3 DNA is TGTGCCAGCAGCAGGGTGGGCGAAAAACTGTTTTTT.

The V call is TRBV5-1, the J call TRBJ1-5, with a possible D match to TRBD1 (6 bases). The CDR3 is 14 residues long. CDR1 is SGHRS and CDR2 is YFSETQ in the germline V gene. Trimming shortened V by 3 bases and J by 5 bases, and 12 bases separated the two germline ends. The CDR3 is CASSWAGDDQPQHF. CDR3 bases: TGCGCCAGCAGCTGGGCAGGGGACGATCAGCCCCAGCATTTT.